This T cell receptor (beta chain) was observed in a study of vaccination and CD4 T cells after COVID-19 (dated 2022 in TCRdb). Describing the broader study: The convalescent cohort included six males and four females, with two Hispanic individuals, seven Caucasians, two Asians and one multiracial person. The cultures were stimulated with overlapping spike peptide pools from SARS-CoV-2 and from the common cold coronaviruses HCoV-NL63, HCoV-OC43 and HCoV-229E. Post-COVID blood samples from convalescent patients were collected a median of roughly 100 days after diagnosis, with a range of 35 to 161 days. An earlier paper using these donors assessed, at the TCR clonotype level, memory CD4+ T cell crossreactivity between SARS-CoV-2 and common cold coronavirus spike proteins. Each participant got two doses of either the Pfizer-BioNTech BNT162b2 vaccine (n=8) or the Moderna mRNA-1273 vaccine (n=2). In more than eight COVID-19 convalescent patients and a few infection-naive healthy vaccine recipients, researchers compared the spike-specific CD4+ TCR repertoire from before mRNA vaccination with the repertoire from after. Post-vaccine blood samples were taken a median of roughly 75 days after the second vaccine dose, with a range of about 13 to 250 days. In control cultures, a CEFX viral epitope pool was used as positive control, an HIV-1 Nef peptide pool was used as negative control, or no peptide was added. Results the study describes overall, beyond this receptor: In convalescent patients, a median around 84% of post-vaccine SARS-CoV-2-reactive clones were detected only after vaccination, and vaccine-specific priming was suggested by this finding. Of the vaccine-specific clones found in convalescent patients, nearly all (304 of 307) were mono-reactive for SARS-CoV-2 spike instead of being cross-reactive with common cold coronaviruses. The median count of SARS-CoV-2-reactive clonotypes went up from around 21 after infection to roughly 38 after vaccination, although the change was not significant. Relatively few convalescent patients were included in the study, and early timepoints after natural infection were not analyzed.

The treatment or condition tag for this specimen amounts to: approximately 9-day PBMC culture with coronavirus spike peptide pools or control peptides (ViraFEST assay). CD4+ T cells from unexposed donors were collected before the COVID-19 pandemic (2011-2018). The ViraFEST assay was used in the study, in which antigen-specific T cells were expanded with peptide pools and expanded clonotypes were subsequently identified by TCR sequencing. PBMCs were cultured at around 2 million per well in IMDM supplemented with about 5% human AB serum and around 10 IU/ml IL-2, with approximately 11 ug/ml peptide pools added. Half of the culture medium was replaced with fresh IL-2-containing medium on days 3 and 7. After around 11 days of culture, CD4+ T cells were isolated by negative selection using the EasySep CD4+ T cell isolation kit. As cell number allowed, CD4+ T cells from unexposed donors were tested for reactivity to SARS-CoV-2 S and N and to four common cold coronavirus spike pools. Ficoll-Paque Plus gradient centrifugation was used to isolate PBMCs from whole blood, and the isolated PBMCs were then either used fresh or cryopreserved at -140C. Triplicate wells were generally used for each culture condition. The leukapheresis product used for the unexposed donors was purchased from a commercial source.

Worth noting for this clonotype: This receptor's antigen is unknown. No base qualities exist here, and no much larger clone lies one base off it.

Library method: PCR. TCR sequencing of DNA from cultured CD4+ T cells used the Oncomine TCR Beta short-read assay at the Johns Hopkins FTIC core. The QIAamp micro DNA kit was used to extract genomic DNA from the cultured CD4+ T cells. Oncomine TCR Beta libraries from cultured CD4+ T cells were pooled using unique dual indexes and sequenced on an Illumina iSeq 100. On the authors' methods: Non-productive sequences were removed, and CDR3s not starting with C, not ending with F or W, or shorter than 7 amino acids were discarded. The MANAFEST web application identified antigen-specific clonotypes by comparing peptide-stimulated wells against reference wells and other culture wells. An FDR below 0.05, an odds ratio above 5, and a productive frequency above 0.1% in at least two of three replicate wells were required for clones to be considered positive. Cross-reactive clonotypes were defined as significantly expanded in both SARS-CoV-2 spike wells and at least one common cold coronavirus spike condition. Using R version 3.6.1, CDR3 homology was evaluated through Levenshtein distances (stringdist) along with unrooted phylogenetic trees (ape). The public sequencing data were trimmed at Q25 with fastp and processed into clonotypes with MiXCR by TCRdb, which kept only in-frame beta chains. Every entry covers one CDR3 protein and lists the most common genes and DNA from its rows. TCRdb, not the authors, supplied the V and J calls. The sample table records 2,000 to 3,000 distinct CDR3 sequences; approximately 40% of these occur just once. Around 84% of the sample belongs to the ten largest clones.

CDR1 and CDR2, looked up from the germline V gene, are LGHNA and YNFKEQ. V drops 3 bases and J drops 1 base, leaving 6 bases in between. The CDR3 measures 14 amino acids from cysteine to phenylalanine. The sequence is cut down to CDR3 DNA, 42 bases in frame from base 1. Sequencing was carried out using CD4+ T cells from blood, cultured in vitro. This receptor was obtained from a human donor in good health. The chain is assembled from TRBV4-2 and TRBJ2-2; the D gene lacks a confident call. The bases read TGTGCCAGCAGCCACGGCCAGAACACCGGGGAGCTGTTTTTT. Its translation is CASSHGQNTGELFF.